Below, 7 T cell receptor beta chains from the same sample are listed, as sequenced in a study of blood T cells in healthy people across ages. A second roughly 6 to 11 cycle PCR used barcoded and J-beta primers. TCRdb re-derived calls from the 5' RACE reads in MiXCR, one entry per CDR3 protein. The sample lists over 950,000 distinct CDR3 sequences; just over 50% were seen once. Material for sequencing was blood. The source is a woman aged 55 to 70 in good health.

This clonotype is a singleton in its sample. The rearrangement joins TRBV4-1 to TRBJ2-5, with 7 bases lining up with TRBD1. CDR3 size: 16 residues. Germline trimming cut 0 bases from V and 4 bases from J; bases unmatched to any gene: 8. Germline CDR1 and CDR2: MGHRA and YSYEKL. The CDR3 here is CASSQDGTNRGETQYF. CDR3 bases: TGCGCCAGCAGCCAAGATGGCACCAACAGGGGAGAGACCCAGTACTTC.

The V and J genes are TRBV4-1 and TRBJ2-7, with D perhaps matching TRBD2 (6 bases). Germline CDR1 is MGHRA and CDR2 is YSYEKL. CDR3 length equals 13 residues. V dropped 4 bases and J dropped 1 base, with 8 bases sitting between them. CDR3 region: CASSRGESYEQYF. For the CDR3, the DNA is TGCGCCAGCAGCCGGGGGGAATCCTACGAGCAGTACTTC.

The rearrangement joins TRBV7-2 to TRBJ2-6, with a possible D match to TRBD1 (5 bases). From germline, CDR1 is SGHTA and CDR2 FQGNSA. V shed 3 bases and J shed 0 bases, with 15 bases lying between them. CDR3 length: 18 residues. The CDR3 region has the DNA TGTGCCAGCAGCTTCGGTGGGTCAGGGATCTCTGGGGCCAACGTCCTGACTTTC. Its protein is CASSFGGSGISGANVLTF.

The chain combines TRBV4-2 with TRBJ1-5; no clear D. The CDR3 extends over 15 amino acids. Germline V gene lookup returns CDR1 LGHNA and CDR2 YNFKEQ. Trimming stripped 0 bases from V and 5 bases from J, with 11 bases between. The CDR3 sequence is CASSQDFTDYQPQHF. The CDR3 DNA follows: TGTGCCAGCAGCCAAGATTTCACGGATTATCAGCCCCAGCATTTT.

The table lists this clonotype with many counts. This chain joins TRBV11-2 and TRBJ2-7; a possible D gene is TRBD1 (6 bases). The germline V gene encodes CDR1 SGHAT and CDR2 FQNNGV. This CDR3 contains 17 residues. Trimming left V 5 bases short and J 0 bases short, with 20 bases between. For the CDR3, the DNA is TGTGCCAGCAGCCCCAATCGACAGGCGATTAGCTCCTACGAGCAGTACTTC. Translating it yields CASSPNRQAISSYEQYF.

The chain uses TRBV6-6 and TRBJ1-5; the D is unclear. The V end lost 3 bases, the J end lost 0 bases, and 6 bases lay between the germline ends. The CDR3 loop spans 14 amino acids. CDR1 MNHNY and CDR2 SVGAGI come from the germline V gene (reference sequence). The CDR3 nucleotides are TGTGCCAGCAGTTATTGGGATAGCAATCAGCCCCAGCATTTT. Translation: CASSYWDSNQPQHF.

The chain couples TRBV6-6 to TRBJ2-1; TRBD2 matches 13 bases. The germline V gene has CDR1 MNHNY and CDR2 SVGAGI (reference sequence). The CDR3 is 15 amino acids. Trimming cost V 6 bases and J 8 bases; bases outside gene matches: 7. CDR3 protein: CASRGGLAGVDEQFF. In nucleotides, the CDR3 is TGTGCCAGCAGGGGTGGACTAGCGGGAGTCGATGAGCAGTTCTTC.